A single sample is the source of the 11 T cell receptor beta chains below, sequenced in a study of blood T cell repertoires in COVID-19. Method: immunoSEQ multiplex PCR; TCRdb's copy keeps in-frame clones and lacks some. The repertoire holds roughly 300,000 clones, with roughly 85% as singletons. The sequenced sample was PBMCs or T cells enriched from blood (not recorded which). These receptor sequences come from a woman aged 45-65 years who had recovered from COVID-19.

Remarks on this clone: Other nucleotide sequences in the sample specify the same CDR3. The rearrangement joins TRBV2 to TRBJ1-1, with TRBD1 matching 9 bases. Losses at the gene ends were 5 bases for V and 4 bases for J; bases not matched to a gene: 2. CDR1 is SNHLY, CDR2 FYNNEI, per germline. The CDR3 runs to 13 residues. The CDR3 bases are TGTGCCAGCAGTCTGGACAGGGGCACTGAAGCTTTCTTT. This gives the protein CASSLDRGTEAFF.

V is TRBV24-1 and J is TRBJ1-5; 8 bases line up with TRBD1. The CDR3 consists of 15 residues. The ends lost 3 bases at V and 12 bases at J; junction bases unmatched: 12. Germline V gene sequence: CDR1 KGHDR, CDR2 SFDVKD. The CDR3: CATSDPRDRTLVQHF. CDR3 nucleotides: TGTGCCACCAGTGATCCCCGGGACAGGACCTTAGTCCAGCATTTT.

The chain links TRBV3-1 (or the pseudogene TRBV3-2) to TRBJ2-3; 11 bases are shared with TRBD1. Per germline, CDR1 LGHDT and CDR2 YNNKEL (reference sequence). V was clipped by 4 bases and J by 6 bases; unmatched bases: 6. There are 15 residues in the CDR3. This CDR3 reads CASSLRTGGADTQYF. In nucleotides, the CDR3 is TGTGCCAGCAGCCTCCGGACAGGGGGCGCCGATACGCAGTATTTT.

This chain joins TRBV5-1 and TRBJ2-5; possibly TRBD1 for D (6 bases). Germline CDR1 reads SGHRS; CDR2 reads YFSETQ. The CDR3 extends over 17 amino acids. V was clipped by 4 bases and J by 0 bases, with 19 bases between them. CDR3 in amino acids: CASSPAVGALYQETQYF. The CDR3, as DNA: TGCGCCAGCAGCCCCGCGGTGGGGGCTTTGTACCAAGAGACCCAGTACTTC.

This chain joins TRBV10-3 and TRBJ1-5, with D possibly being TRBD1 (5 bases). Germline V CDR1 and CDR2: ENHRY, SYGVKD. The CDR3 totals 9 residues. V lost 11 bases, J lost 8 bases, and 7 bases lay in between. CDR3 DNA sequence: TGTGCCGTAGGGGAGCCCCAGCATTTT. This codes for CAVGEPQHF.

The rearrangement joins TRBV30 to TRBJ1-2; 9 bases are a match to TRBD1. Per germline, CDR1 GTSNPN and CDR2 SVGIG (reference sequence). Trimming at V came to 2 bases and at J to 0 bases, leaving 4 bases not matched to a gene. This CDR3 has 15 amino acids. CDR3 sequence reads: CAWSRGTGTNYGYTF. Here the CDR3 DNA reads TGTGCCTGGAGTAGGGGGACAGGGACTAACTATGGCTACACCTTC.

This chain joins TRBV18 and TRBJ2-7, with a tentative D call TRBD1 (5 bases). The CDR3 covers 17 residues. The V end lost 3 bases, the J end lost 5 bases, and 23 bases lay between the germline ends. Germline assignment: CDR1 KGHSH and CDR2 LQKENI. In nucleotides, the CDR3 is TGTGCCAGCTCACCCAACCCGTCCGCAGGGAAGGATAACGAGCAGTACTTC. Amino acids: CASSPNPSAGKDNEQYF.

In this sample, this clone turned up once. The rearrangement uses TRBV19 and TRBJ2-7; TRBD1 is a possible D gene (6 bases). The CDR3 is 12 residues long. The V gene's germline CDR1 is LNHDA and CDR2 SQIVND (reference sequence). Between the trimmed V and J ends, which lost 10 bases and 5 bases, there was a span of 15 bases. The CDR3 loop is CATGTGLHEQYF. The CDR3 nucleotides are TGTGCCACGGGAACAGGGCTCCACGAGCAGTACTTC. Filled out from reference TRBV19 and TRBJ2-7, the complete variable domain reads DGGITQSPKYLFRKEGQNVTLSCEQNLNHDAMYWYRQDPGQGLRLIYYSQIVNDFQKGDIAEGYSVSREKKESFPLTVTSAQKNPTAFYLCATGTGLHEQYFGPGTRLTVT.

The chain links TRBV19 to TRBJ2-3, with no clear D. CDR3 length: 11 amino acids. V was clipped by 7 bases and J by 7 bases, with 9 bases between them. Germline-derived CDR1 and CDR2 are LNHDA and SQIVND (reference sequence). The CDR3 coding sequence is TGTGCCAGTATTCGAGGTTATACGCAGTATTTT. Protein product: CASIRGYTQYF.

The chain links TRBV7-3 to TRBJ2-1, with 15 bases fitting TRBD2. J lost 3 bases, V lost 5 bases, and 11 bases had no gene match. The germline CDR1 and CDR2 sequences are SGHTA and FQGTGA. This CDR3 spans 19 amino acids. For the CDR3, the DNA is TGTGCCAGCAGCCGTGAAAACCGGGGACTAGCGGGGGGCTACAATGAGCAGTTCTTC. Protein: CASSRENRGLAGGYNEQFF. The whole variable domain, filled in from reference TRBV7-3 and TRBJ2-1, reads GAGVSQTPSNKVTEKGKYVELRCDPISGHTALYWYRQSLGQGPEFLIYFQGTGAADDSGLPNDRFFAVRPEGSVSTLKIQRTERGDSAVYLCASSRENRGLAGGYNEQFFGPGTRLTVL.

The CDR3 DNA sequence: TGTGCCACCAGGAGAAGATCGGGACTCGGAGAAGGAAACACCATATATTTT. Translating it yields CATRRRSGLGEGNTIYF. The chain carries TRBV15 and TRBJ1-3; weak D call: TRBD1 (5 bases). Per the germline V gene, CDR1 is LNHNV and CDR2 is YYDKDF (reference sequence). The CDR3 has 17 amino acids. V was shortened by 6 bases and J by 4 bases, with 22 bases between the two germline ends.